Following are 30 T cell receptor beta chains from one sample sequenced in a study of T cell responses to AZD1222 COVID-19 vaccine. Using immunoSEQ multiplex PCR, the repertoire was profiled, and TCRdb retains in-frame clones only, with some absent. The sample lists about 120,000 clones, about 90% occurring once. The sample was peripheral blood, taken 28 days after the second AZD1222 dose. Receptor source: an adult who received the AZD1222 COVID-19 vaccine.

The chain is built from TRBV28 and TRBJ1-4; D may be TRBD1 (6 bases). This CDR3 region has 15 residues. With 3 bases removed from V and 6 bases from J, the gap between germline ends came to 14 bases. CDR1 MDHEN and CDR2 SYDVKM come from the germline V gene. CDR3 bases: TGTGCCAGCAGTTTGGGGGGGGCAGGGGATGAAAAACTGTTTTTT. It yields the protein CASSLGGAGDEKLFF.

CDR3 in amino acids: CASSLEDGYTF. CDR3 nucleotides: TGTGCCAGCAGCTTAGAGGACGGCTACACCTTC. The J gene is TRBJ1-2, the V gene TRBV7-2; D remains ambiguous. Trimming left V 1 base short and J 8 bases short, with 5 bases between. Germline CDR1 and CDR2: SGHTA and FQGNSA. The CDR3 sequence is 11 residues long.

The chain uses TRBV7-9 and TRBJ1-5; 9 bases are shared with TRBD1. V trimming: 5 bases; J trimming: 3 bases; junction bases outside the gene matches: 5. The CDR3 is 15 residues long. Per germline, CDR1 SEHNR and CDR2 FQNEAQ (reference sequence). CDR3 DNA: TGTGCCAGCAGCGGGGACAGGGACATCAATCAGCCCCAGCATTTT. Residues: CASSGDRDINQPQHF.

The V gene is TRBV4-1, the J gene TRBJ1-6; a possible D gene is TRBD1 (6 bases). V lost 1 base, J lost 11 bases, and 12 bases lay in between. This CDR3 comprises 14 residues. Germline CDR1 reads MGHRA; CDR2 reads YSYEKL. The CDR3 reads CASSQVGGPPPLHF. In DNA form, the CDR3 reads TGCGCCAGCAGCCAAGTCGGGGGCCCGCCACCCCTCCACTTT.

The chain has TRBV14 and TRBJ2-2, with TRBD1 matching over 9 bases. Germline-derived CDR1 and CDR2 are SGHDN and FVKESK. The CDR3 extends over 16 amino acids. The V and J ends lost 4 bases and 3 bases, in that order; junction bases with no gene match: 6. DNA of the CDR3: TGTGCCAGCAGCCTAGCCGGGACAGGGCACACCGGGGAGCTGTTTTTT. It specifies CASSLAGTGHTGELFF. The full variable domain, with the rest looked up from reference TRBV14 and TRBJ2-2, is EAGVTQFPSHSVIEKGQTVTLRCDPISGHDNLYWYRRVMGKEIKFLLHFVKESKQDESGMPNNRFLAERTGGTYSTLKVQPAELEDSGVYFCASSLAGTGHTGELFFGEGSRLTVL.

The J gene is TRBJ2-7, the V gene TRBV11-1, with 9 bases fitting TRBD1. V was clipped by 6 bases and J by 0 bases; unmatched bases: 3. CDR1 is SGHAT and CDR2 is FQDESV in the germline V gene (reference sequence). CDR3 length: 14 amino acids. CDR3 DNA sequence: TGTGCCAGCAGAGAGACAGGGGGCTCCTACGAGCAGTACTTC. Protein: CASRETGGSYEQYF.

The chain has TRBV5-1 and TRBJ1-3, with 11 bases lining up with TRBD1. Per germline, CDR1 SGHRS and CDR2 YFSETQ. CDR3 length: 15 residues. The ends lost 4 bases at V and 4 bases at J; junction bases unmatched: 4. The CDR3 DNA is TGCGCCAGCAGCCCGGACAGGGGGCTCGGAAACACCATATATTTT. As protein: CASSPDRGLGNTIYF.

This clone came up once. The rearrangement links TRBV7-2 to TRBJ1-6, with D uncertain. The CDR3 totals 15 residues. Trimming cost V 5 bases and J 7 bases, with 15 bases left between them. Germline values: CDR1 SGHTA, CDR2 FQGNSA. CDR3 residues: CASSLRRTGNSPLHF. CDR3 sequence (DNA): TGTGCCAGCAGCCTACGAAGGACCGGCAATTCACCCCTCCACTTT. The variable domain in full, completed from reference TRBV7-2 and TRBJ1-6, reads GAGVSQSPSNKVTEKGKDVELRCDPISGHTALYWYRQSLGQGLEFLIYFQGNSAPDKSGLPSDRFSAERTGGSVSTLTIQRTQQEDSAVYLCASSLRRTGNSPLHFGNGTRLTVT.

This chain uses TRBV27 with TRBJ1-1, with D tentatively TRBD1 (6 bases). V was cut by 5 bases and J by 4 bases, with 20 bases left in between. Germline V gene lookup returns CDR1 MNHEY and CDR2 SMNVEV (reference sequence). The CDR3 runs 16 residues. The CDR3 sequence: CASSIRGRGRITEAFF. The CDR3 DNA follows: TGTGCCAGCAGTATAAGAGGTCGGGGGCGAATCACTGAAGCTTTCTTT.

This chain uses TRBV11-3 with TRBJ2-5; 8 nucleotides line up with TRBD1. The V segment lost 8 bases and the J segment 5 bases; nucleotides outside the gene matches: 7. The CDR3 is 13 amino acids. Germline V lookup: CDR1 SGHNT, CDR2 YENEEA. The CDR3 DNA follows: TGTGCCAGCTCCCGGACAGGGTCGGAGACCCAGTACTTC. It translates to CASSRTGSETQYF.

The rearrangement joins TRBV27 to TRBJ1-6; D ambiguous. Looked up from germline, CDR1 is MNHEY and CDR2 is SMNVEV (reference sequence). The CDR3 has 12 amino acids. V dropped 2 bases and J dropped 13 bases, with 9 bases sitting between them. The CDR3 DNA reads TGTGCCAGCAGTTTAGGAGGGAACCCCCTCCACTTT. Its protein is CASSLGGNPLHF.

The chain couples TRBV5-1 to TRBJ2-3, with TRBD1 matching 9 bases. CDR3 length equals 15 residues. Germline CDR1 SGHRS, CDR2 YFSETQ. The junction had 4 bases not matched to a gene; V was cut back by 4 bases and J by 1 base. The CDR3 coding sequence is TGCGCCAGCAGCCTGGGACAGGGAGGCACAGATACGCAGTATTTT. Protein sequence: CASSLGQGGTDTQYF.

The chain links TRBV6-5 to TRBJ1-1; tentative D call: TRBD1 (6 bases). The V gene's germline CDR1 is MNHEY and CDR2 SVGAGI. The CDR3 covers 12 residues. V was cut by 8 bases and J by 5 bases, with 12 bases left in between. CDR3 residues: CASGRGETEAFF. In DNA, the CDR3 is TGTGCCAGCGGCAGGGGAGAAACTGAAGCTTTCTTT.

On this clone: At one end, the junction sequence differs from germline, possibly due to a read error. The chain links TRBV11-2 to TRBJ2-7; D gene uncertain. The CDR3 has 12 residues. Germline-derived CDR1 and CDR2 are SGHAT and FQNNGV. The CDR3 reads CASSAASNEQYF. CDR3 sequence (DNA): TGTGCCAGCAGCGCCGCCTCCAACGAGCAGTACTTC.

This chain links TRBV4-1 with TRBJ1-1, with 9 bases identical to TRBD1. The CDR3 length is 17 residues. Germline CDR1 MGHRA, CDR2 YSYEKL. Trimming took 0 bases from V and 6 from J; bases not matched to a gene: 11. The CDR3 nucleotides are TGCGCCAGCAGCCAAGATTGGGGACAGGGCTATTACTCTGAAGCTTTCTTT. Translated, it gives CASSQDWGQGYYSEAFF.

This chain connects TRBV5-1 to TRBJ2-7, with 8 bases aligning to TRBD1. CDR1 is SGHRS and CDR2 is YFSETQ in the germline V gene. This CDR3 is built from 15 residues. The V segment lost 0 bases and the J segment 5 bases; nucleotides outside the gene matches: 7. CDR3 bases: TGCGCCAGCAGCTTGGCTGACAGGGGTATCCACGAGCAGTACTTC. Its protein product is CASSLADRGIHEQYF. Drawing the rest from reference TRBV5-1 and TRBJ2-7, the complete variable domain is KAGVTQTPRYLIKTRGQQVTLSCSPISGHRSVSWYQQTPGQGLQFLFEYFSETQRNKGNFPGRFSGRQFSNSRSEMNVSTLELGDSALYLCASSLADRGIHEQYFGPGTRLTVT.

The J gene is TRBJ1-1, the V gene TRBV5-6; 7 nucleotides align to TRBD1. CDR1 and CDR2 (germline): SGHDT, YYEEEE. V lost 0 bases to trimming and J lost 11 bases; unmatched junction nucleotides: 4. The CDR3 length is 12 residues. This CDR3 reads CASSLANRGAFF. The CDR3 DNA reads TGTGCCAGCAGCTTGGCCAACAGGGGTGCTTTCTTT.

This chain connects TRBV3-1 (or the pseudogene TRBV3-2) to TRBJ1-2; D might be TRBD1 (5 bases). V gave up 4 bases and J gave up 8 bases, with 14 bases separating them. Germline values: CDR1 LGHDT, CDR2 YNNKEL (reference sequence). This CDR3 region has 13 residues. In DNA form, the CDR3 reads TGTGCCAGCAGCCCGGGGACGGGTCCAGGCTACACCTTC. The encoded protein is CASSPGTGPGYTF.

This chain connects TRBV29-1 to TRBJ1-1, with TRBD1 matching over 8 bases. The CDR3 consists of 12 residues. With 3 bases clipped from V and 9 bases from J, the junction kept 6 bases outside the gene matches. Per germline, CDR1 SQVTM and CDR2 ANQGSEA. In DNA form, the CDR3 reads TGCAGCGTTGAGACAGGGGCCGGTCAAGCTTTCTTT. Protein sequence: CSVETGAGQAFF. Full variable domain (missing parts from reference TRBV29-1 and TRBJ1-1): SAVISQKPSRDICQRGTSLTIQCQVDSQVTMMFWYRQQPGQSLTLIATANQGSEATYESGFVIDKFPISRPNLTFSTLTVSNMSPEDSSIYLCSVETGAGQAFFGQGTRLTVV.

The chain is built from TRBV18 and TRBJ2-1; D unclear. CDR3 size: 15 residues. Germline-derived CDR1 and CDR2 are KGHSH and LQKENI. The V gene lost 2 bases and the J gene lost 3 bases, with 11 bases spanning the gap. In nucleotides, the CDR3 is TGTGCCAGCTCACCAGACCTCACGGGCTACAATGAGCAGTTCTTC. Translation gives CASSPDLTGYNEQFF.

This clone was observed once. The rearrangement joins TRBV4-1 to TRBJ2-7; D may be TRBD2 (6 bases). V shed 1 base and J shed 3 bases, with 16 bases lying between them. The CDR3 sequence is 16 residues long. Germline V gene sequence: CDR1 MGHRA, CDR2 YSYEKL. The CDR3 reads CASSQGAGGRVYEQYF. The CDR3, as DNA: TGCGCCAGCAGCCAAGGAGCCGGGGGAAGAGTCTACGAGCAGTACTTC.

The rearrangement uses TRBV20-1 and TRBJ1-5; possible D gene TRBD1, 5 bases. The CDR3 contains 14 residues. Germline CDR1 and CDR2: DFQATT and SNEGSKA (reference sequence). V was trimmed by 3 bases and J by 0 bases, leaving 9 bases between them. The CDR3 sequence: CSASHGASNQPQHF. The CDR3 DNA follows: TGCAGTGCTAGTCATGGGGCTAGCAATCAGCCCCAGCATTTT.

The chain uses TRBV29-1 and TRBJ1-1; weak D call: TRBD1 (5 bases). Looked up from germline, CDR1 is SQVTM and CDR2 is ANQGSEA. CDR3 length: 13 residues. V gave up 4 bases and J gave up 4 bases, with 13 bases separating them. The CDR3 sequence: CSVVGAKATEAFF. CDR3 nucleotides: TGCAGCGTTGTAGGGGCCAAGGCCACTGAAGCTTTCTTT.

CDR3 loop: CASSPPGVSYGYTF. The CDR3, as DNA: TGTGCCAGCAGCCCACCGGGAGTAAGCTATGGCTACACCTTC. The chain recombines TRBV7-9 with TRBJ1-2; no firm D call. Germline V lookup: CDR1 SEHNR, CDR2 FQNEAQ (reference sequence). V was trimmed by 5 bases and J by 4 bases, leaving 14 bases between them. The CDR3 covers 14 residues.

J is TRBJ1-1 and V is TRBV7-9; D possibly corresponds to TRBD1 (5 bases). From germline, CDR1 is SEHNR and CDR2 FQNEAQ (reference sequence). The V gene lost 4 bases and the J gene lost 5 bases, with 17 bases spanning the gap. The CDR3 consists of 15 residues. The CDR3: CASSWEGRDRTEAFF. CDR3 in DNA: TGTGCCAGCAGCTGGGAGGGCAGGGACCGTACTGAAGCTTTCTTT.

Written as DNA, the CDR3 is TGTGCCAGCAGTGACAGGGGGGATAATTCACCCCTCCACTTT. It specifies CASSDRGDNSPLHF. The chain is built from TRBV6-1 and TRBJ1-6; 7 bases align to TRBD1. The junction had 1 base not matched to a gene; V was cut back by 3 bases and J by 5 bases. This CDR3 is 14 amino acids long. Germline V gene data show CDR1 as MNHNS and CDR2 as SASEGT.

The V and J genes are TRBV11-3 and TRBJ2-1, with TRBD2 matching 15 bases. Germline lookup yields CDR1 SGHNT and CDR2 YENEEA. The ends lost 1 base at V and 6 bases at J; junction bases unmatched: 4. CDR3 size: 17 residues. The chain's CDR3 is CASSLGRGLAGGNEQFF. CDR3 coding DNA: TGTGCCAGCAGCTTAGGTAGGGGACTAGCGGGGGGCAATGAGCAGTTCTTC.

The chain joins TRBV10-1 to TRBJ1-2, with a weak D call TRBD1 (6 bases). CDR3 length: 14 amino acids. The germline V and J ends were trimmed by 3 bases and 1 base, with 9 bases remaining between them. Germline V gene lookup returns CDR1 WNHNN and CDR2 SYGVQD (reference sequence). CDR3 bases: TGCGCCAGCAGTGAAGGACAGAATAACTATGGCTACACCTTC. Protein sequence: CASSEGQNNYGYTF.

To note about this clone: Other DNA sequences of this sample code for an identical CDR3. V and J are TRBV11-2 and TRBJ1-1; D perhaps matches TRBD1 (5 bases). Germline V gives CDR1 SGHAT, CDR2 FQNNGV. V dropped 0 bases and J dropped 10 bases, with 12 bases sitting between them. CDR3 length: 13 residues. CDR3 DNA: TGTGCCAGCAGCTTAGATAGGCAGGGAAGAGCTTTCTTT. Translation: CASSLDRQGRAFF.

The CDR3 loop is CASFRTGAYGYTF. The CDR3 coding sequence is TGTGCCAGCTTCCGCACAGGGGCCTATGGCTACACCTTC. The rearrangement uses TRBV7-9 and TRBJ1-2, with 7 bases aligning to TRBD1. Germline-derived CDR1 and CDR2 are SEHNR and FQNEAQ (reference sequence). This CDR3 region has 13 residues. With V trimmed by 8 bases and J by 4 bases, 7 bases remained unmatched. Variable domain in full (rest from reference TRBV7-9 and TRBJ1-2): DTGVSQNPRHKITKRGQNVTFRCDPISEHNRLYWYRQTLGQGPEFLTYFQNEAQLEKSRLLSDRFSAERPKGSFSTLEIQRTEQGDSAMYLCASFRTGAYGYTFGSGTRLTVV.